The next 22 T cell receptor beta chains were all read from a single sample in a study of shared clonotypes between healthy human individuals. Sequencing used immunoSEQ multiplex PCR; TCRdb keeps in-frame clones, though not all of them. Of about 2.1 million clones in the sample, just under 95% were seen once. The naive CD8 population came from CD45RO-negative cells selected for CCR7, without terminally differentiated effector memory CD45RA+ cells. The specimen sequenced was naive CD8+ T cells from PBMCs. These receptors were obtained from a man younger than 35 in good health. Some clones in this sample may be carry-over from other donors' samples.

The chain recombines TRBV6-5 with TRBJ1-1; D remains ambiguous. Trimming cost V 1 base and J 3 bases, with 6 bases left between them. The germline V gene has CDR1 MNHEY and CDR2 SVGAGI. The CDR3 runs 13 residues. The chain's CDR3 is CASSYYSYTEAFF. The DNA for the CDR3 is TGTGCCAGCAGTTACTATAGCTACACTGAAGCTTTCTTT.

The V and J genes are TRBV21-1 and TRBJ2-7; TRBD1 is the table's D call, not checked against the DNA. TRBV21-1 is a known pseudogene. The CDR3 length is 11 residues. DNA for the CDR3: TGTGCCAGCAGCAAACACTACGAGCAGTACTTC. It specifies CASSKHYEQYF.

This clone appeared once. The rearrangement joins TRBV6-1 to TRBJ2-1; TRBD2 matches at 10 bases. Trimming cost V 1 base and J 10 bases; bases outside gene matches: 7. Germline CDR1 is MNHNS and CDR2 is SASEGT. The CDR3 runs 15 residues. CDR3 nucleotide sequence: TGTGCCAGCAGTGAAGGAGCGGGAGGGGGGTACGAGCAGTTCTTC. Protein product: CASSEGAGGGYEQFF.

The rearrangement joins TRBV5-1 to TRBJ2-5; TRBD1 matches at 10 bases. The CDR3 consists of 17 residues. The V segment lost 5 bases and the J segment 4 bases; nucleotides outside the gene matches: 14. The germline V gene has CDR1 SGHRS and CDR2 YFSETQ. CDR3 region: CASSSEPGQGRGETQYF. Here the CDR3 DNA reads TGCGCCAGCAGTTCTGAGCCGGGACAGGGGAGAGGAGAGACCCAGTACTTC.

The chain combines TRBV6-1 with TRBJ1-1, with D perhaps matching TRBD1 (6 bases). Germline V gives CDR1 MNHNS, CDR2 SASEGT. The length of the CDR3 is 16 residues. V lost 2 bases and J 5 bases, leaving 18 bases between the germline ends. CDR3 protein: CASSETGGGLRTEAFF. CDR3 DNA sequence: TGTGCCAGCAGTGAAACGGGCGGGGGCTTGCGGACTGAAGCTTTCTTT.

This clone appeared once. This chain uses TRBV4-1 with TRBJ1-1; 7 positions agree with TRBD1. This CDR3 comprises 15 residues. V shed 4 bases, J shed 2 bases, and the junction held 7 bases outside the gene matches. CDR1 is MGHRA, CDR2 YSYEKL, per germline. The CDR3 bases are TGCGCCAGCAGCCGAGAGGGGGCTGGCAACACTGAAGCTTTCTTT. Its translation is CASSREGAGNTEAFF.

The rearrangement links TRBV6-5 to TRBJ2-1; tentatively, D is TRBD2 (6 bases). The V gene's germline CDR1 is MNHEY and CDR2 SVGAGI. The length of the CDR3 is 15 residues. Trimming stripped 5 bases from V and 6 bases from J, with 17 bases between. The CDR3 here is CASSPRGAEVNEQFF. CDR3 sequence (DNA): TGTGCCAGCAGTCCCCGCGGGGCGGAGGTCAATGAGCAGTTCTTC.

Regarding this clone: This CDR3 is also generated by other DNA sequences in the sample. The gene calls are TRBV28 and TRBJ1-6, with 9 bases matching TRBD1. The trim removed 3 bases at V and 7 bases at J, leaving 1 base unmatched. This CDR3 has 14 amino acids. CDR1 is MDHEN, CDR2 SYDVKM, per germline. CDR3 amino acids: CASSFGQGNSPLHF. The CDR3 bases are TGTGCCAGCAGTTTTGGACAGGGGAATTCACCCCTCCACTTT.

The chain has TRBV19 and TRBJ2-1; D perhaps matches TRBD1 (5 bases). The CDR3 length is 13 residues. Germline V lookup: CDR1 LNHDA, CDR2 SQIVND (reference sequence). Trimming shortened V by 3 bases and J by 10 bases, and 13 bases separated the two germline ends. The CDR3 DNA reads TGTGCCAGTAGTATCAGGATTGGGGCCGAGCAGTTCTTC. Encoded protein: CASSIRIGAEQFF. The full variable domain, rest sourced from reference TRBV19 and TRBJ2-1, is DGGITQSPKYLFRKEGQNVTLSCEQNLNHDAMYWYRQDPGQGLRLIYYSQIVNDFQKGDIAEGYSVSREKKESFPLTVTSAQKNPTAFYLCASSIRIGAEQFFGPGTRLTVL.

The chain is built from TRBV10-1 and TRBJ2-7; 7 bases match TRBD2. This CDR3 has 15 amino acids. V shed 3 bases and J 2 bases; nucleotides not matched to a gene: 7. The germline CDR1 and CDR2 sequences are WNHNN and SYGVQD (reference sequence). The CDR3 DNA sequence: TGCGCCAGCAGTGACCAGATAGCGGGCACCTACGAGCAGTACTTC. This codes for CASSDQIAGTYEQYF.

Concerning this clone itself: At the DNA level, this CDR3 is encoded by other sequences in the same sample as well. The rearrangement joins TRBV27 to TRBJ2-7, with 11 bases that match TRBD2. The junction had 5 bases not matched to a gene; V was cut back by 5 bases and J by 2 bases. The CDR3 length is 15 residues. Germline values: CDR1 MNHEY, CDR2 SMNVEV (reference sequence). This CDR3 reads CASSPLAGGPYEQYF. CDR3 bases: TGTGCCAGCAGTCCCTTAGCGGGAGGGCCCTACGAGCAGTACTTC.

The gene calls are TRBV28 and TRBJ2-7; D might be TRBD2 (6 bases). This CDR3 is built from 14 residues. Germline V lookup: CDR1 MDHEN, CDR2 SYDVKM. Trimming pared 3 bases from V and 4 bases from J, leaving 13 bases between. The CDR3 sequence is CASSFTGSGYEQYF. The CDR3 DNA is TGTGCCAGCAGTTTTACCGGGAGTGGGTACGAGCAGTACTTC.

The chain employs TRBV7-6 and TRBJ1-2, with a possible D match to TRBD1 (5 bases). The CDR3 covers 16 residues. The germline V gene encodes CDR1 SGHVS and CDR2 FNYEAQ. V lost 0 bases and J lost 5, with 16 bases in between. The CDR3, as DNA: TGTGCCAGCAGCTTAGCGGCCCCGGGGCGCGGGTATGGCTACACCTTC. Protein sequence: CASSLAAPGRGYGYTF.

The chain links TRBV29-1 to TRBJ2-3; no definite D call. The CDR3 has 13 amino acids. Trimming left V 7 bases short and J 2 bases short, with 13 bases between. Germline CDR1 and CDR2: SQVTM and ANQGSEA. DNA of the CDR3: TGCAGCGCCTTTATTCATTCCACAGATACGCAGTATTTT. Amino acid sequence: CSAFIHSTDTQYF.

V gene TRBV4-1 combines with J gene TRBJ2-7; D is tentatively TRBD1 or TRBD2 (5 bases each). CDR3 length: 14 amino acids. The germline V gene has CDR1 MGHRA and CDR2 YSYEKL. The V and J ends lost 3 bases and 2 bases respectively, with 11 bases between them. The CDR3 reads CASSQFGTPYEQYF. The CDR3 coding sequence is TGCGCCAGCAGCCAGTTCGGGACGCCCTACGAGCAGTACTTC.

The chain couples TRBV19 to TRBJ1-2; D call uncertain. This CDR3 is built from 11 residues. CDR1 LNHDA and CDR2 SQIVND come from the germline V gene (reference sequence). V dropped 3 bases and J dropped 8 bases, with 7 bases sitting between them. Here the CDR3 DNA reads TGTGCCAGTAGTATCGGAGAAGGCTACACCTTC. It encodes CASSIGEGYTF.

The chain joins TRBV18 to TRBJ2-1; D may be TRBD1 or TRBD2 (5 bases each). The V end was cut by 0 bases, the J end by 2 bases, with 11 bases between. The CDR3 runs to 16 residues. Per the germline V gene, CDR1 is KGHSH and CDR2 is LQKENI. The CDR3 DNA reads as TGTGCCAGCTCACCACCCGGGACGGCGGCCTACAATGAGCAGTTCTTC. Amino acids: CASSPPGTAAYNEQFF.

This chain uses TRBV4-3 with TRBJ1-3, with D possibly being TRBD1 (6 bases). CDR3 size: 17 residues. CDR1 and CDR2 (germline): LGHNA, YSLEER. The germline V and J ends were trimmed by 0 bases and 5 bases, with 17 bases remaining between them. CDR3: CASSQDIYRAPRNTIYF. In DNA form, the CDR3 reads TGCGCCAGCAGCCAAGATATCTACAGGGCTCCCCGAAACACCATATATTTT.

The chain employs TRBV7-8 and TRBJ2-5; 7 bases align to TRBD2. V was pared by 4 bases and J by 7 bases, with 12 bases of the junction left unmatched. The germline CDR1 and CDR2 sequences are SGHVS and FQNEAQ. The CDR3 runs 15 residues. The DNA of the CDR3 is TGTGCCAGCAGCTATCGGGAAGCGGGATGGGGGACCCAGTACTTC. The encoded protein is CASSYREAGWGTQYF.

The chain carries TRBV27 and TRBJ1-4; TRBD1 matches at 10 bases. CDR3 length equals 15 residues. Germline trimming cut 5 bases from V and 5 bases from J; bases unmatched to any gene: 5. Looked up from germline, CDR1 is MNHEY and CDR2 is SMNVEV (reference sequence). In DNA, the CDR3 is TGTGCCAGCAGTCCCGGGACAGGGGTAAATGAAAAACTGTTTTTT. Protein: CASSPGTGVNEKLFF.

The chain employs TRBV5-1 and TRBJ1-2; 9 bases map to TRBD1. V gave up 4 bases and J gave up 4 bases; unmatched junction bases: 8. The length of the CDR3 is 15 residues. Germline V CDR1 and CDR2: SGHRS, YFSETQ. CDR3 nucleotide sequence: TGCGCCAGCAGCCCCACCGGGACAGGGACCTATGGCTACACCTTC. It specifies CASSPTGTGTYGYTF.

The CDR3 reads CASSSNPGTINTGELFF. The CDR3 region has the DNA TGTGCCAGCAGCTCAAATCCCGGGACTATAAACACCGGGGAGCTGTTTTTT. This chain uses TRBV5-8 with TRBJ2-2, with TRBD2 matching 7 bases. J gave up 2 bases and V 3 bases, and 10 bases lay outside the gene matches. The CDR3 extends over 17 amino acids. The germline gives CDR1 SGHTS, CDR2 YDEGEE.